The 23 T cell receptor beta chains reported below all come from one sample, sequenced in a study of CD8+ T cells in alopecia areata. Indicated treatment: oral pan-JAK inhibitor, 5-10 mg twice daily. cDNA prepared by RNA extraction and subsequent reverse transcription served as the template for sequencing. Sequencing was performed with immunoSEQ multiplex PCR; in TCRdb, only in-frame clones are kept and a portion is missing. The top ten hold around 3% of the sample, which has over 150,000 clones, 60% seen once. This material consisted of CD4+ T cells sorted from blood, taken at week 4, from a patient treated with tofacitinib. The receptor set was obtained from a human donor with alopecia areata.

This chain's CDR3 is CASSGDRNRDTQYF. CDR3 bases: TGTGCCAGCAGTGGGGACCGAAACAGGGATACGCAGTATTTT. This sequence joins TRBV2 and TRBJ2-3; perhaps D is TRBD1 or TRBD2 (5 bases each). Germline V gives CDR1 SNHLY, CDR2 FYNNEI. V lost 4 bases, J lost 6 bases, and 14 bases lay in between. The CDR3 runs to 14 residues.

A few counts support this clone. This rearrangement joins TRBV19 to TRBJ1-1, with D hard to call. Trimming took 0 bases from V and 10 from J, leaving 12 bases between them. Germline CDR1 LNHDA, CDR2 SQIVND (reference sequence). CDR3 length equals 13 residues. CDR3 region: CASSIDRTPRAFF. CDR3 in DNA: TGTGCCAGTAGTATAGATCGGACCCCGAGAGCTTTCTTT.

The chain combines TRBV7-9 with TRBJ2-3; D possibly matches TRBD1 or TRBD2 (5 bases each). The CDR3 length is 17 residues. Between the trimmed V and J ends, which lost 5 bases and 8 bases, there was a span of 26 bases. The germline V gene encodes CDR1 SEHNR and CDR2 FQNEAQ (reference sequence). The CDR3 bases are TGTGCCAGCAGCCCCCCGCGAGCTACGGGGCCCATCTCTACGCAGTATTTT. Its translation is CASSPPRATGPISTQYF. Using reference TRBV7-9 and TRBJ2-3 for the parts outside the CDR3, the full variable domain is DTGVSQNPRHKITKRGQNVTFRCDPISEHNRLYWYRQTLGQGPEFLTYFQNEAQLEKSRLLSDRFSAERPKGSFSTLEIQRTEQGDSAMYLCASSPPRATGPISTQYFGPGTRLTVL.

This clone showed up just once. This chain connects TRBV6-5 to TRBJ1-1; D remains unclear. The CDR3 sequence is 13 residues long. Germline V lookup: CDR1 MNHEY, CDR2 SVGAGI. V was clipped by 7 bases and J by 0 bases, with 9 bases between them. The CDR3 spells CASKPAVNTEAFF. Here the CDR3 DNA reads TGTGCCAGCAAACCTGCAGTGAACACTGAAGCTTTCTTT.

Note on this clone: The identical CDR3 is also encoded by other nucleotide sequences in the sample. The genes are TRBV6-6 and TRBJ2-5, with 9 bases that match TRBD2. Germline assignment: CDR1 MNHNY and CDR2 SVGAGI (reference sequence). Trimming at V came to 2 bases and at J to 4 bases, leaving 5 bases not matched to a gene. There are 15 residues in the CDR3. CDR3 bases: TGTGCCAGCAGTTACGGCGGGGGGGCCCGAGAGACCCAGTACTTC. Translation gives CASSYGGGARETQYF.

This chain connects TRBV5-1 to TRBJ1-6, with D possibly being TRBD1 (5 bases). V lost 2 bases and J 10 bases, leaving 13 bases between the germline ends. CDR1 and CDR2 (germline): SGHRS, YFSETQ. The CDR3 extends over 14 amino acids. The CDR3 coding sequence is TGCGCCAGCAGCTTTGCCAGGGAAGGGTCACCCCTCCACTTT. The encoded protein is CASSFAREGSPLHF.

The chain recombines TRBV29-1 with TRBJ1-6; D uncertain. V was cut by 5 bases and J by 0 bases, with 8 bases left in between. The germline V gene encodes CDR1 SQVTM and CDR2 ANQGSEA. The length of the CDR3 is 14 residues. This CDR3 is CSVLPSSYNSPLHF. The CDR3 DNA reads TGCAGCGTTCTGCCGAGCTCCTATAATTCACCCCTCCACTTT.

The chain uses TRBV29-1 and TRBJ2-5; the D gene is possibly TRBD2 (7 bases). V lost 4 bases and J lost 2, with 11 bases in between. CDR3 length equals 13 residues. Looked up from germline, CDR1 is SQVTM and CDR2 is ANQGSEA. CDR3 amino acids: CSVGEGVQETQYF. CDR3 bases: TGCAGCGTTGGGGAGGGGGTACAAGAGACCCAGTACTTC.

To note about this clone: The same CDR3 is also encoded by other DNA sequences in this sample. CDR3 coding DNA: TGCAGCGTTGCCGGGACAGGCCAAGAGACCCAGTACTTC. It encodes CSVAGTGQETQYF. The V call is TRBV29-1, the J call TRBJ2-5, with TRBD1 matching 8 bases. This CDR3 has 13 residues. The germline V gene has CDR1 SQVTM and CDR2 ANQGSEA. The trim removed 4 bases at V and 1 base at J, leaving 2 bases unmatched.

V gene TRBV29-1 combines with J gene TRBJ1-2, with 8 bases aligning to TRBD1. The CDR3 covers 14 residues. Germline CDR1 reads SQVTM; CDR2 reads ANQGSEA. The V gene end was trimmed by 7 bases and the J gene end by 2 bases; junction bases not matched to a gene: 9. In nucleotides, the CDR3 is TGCAGCGGACAGGGGAGGGGGCGAAACTATGGCTACACCTTC. Its protein is CSGQGRGRNYGYTF.

The V and J genes are TRBV5-6 and TRBJ1-2, with D possibly being TRBD1 (6 bases). CDR1 is SGHDT, CDR2 YYEEEE, per germline. The CDR3 sequence is 17 residues long. The V end was cut by 0 bases, the J end by 4 bases, with 19 bases between. The CDR3 loop is CASSLVSERDIIYGYTF. CDR3 bases: TGTGCCAGCAGCTTGGTCAGCGAAAGGGACATTATCTATGGCTACACCTTC.

The chain carries TRBV29-1 and TRBJ1-5; D is perhaps TRBD1 (5 bases). The CDR3 totals 12 residues. The germline V gene has CDR1 SQVTM and CDR2 ANQGSEA. The germline V and J ends were trimmed by 4 bases and 6 bases, with 10 bases remaining between them. CDR3: CSVVVGTQPQHF. The CDR3 bases are TGCAGCGTTGTGGTGGGGACTCAGCCCCAGCATTTT.

The genes are TRBV29-1 and TRBJ2-5; 11 bases agree with TRBD2. Germline CDR1 and CDR2: SQVTM and ANQGSEA. This CDR3 has 13 amino acids. V lost 4 bases to trimming and J lost 5 bases; unmatched junction nucleotides: 3. The CDR3 sequence: CSVAASGGETQYF. The CDR3 DNA reads TGCAGCGTTGCGGCTAGCGGGGGGGAGACCCAGTACTTC.

This clone was detected a few times. The chain links TRBV30 to TRBJ1-1, with D maybe TRBD1 (6 bases). In germline, CDR1 is GTSNPN, CDR2 SVGIG (reference sequence). V was cut by 2 bases and J by 1 base, with 8 bases left in between. This CDR3 has 13 amino acids. This chain's CDR3 is CAWSQGRNTEAFF. The CDR3 nucleotides are TGTGCCTGGAGTCAGGGGCGGAACACTGAAGCTTTCTTT.

This clone appeared a few times. The genes are TRBV4-1 and TRBJ1-1; 9 bases line up with TRBD1. Losses at the gene ends were 4 bases for V and 3 bases for J; bases not matched to a gene: 3. This CDR3 comprises 14 residues. Germline V gives CDR1 MGHRA, CDR2 YSYEKL. CDR3 bases: TGCGCCAGCAGCCCACAGGGGGCAGACACTGAAGCTTTCTTT. Translated, it gives CASSPQGADTEAFF.

The rearrangement uses TRBV30 and TRBJ1-2, with a weak D call TRBD1 (5 bases). The CDR3 totals 12 residues. Trimming pared 4 bases from V and 8 bases from J, leaving 14 bases between. CDR1 is GTSNPN and CDR2 is SVGIG in the germline V gene (reference sequence). CDR3 in amino acids: CAWTGASWGYTF. The CDR3 coding sequence is TGTGCCTGGACTGGGGCCTCGTGGGGCTACACCTTC.

This clone was detected only once. The J gene is TRBJ1-2, the V gene TRBV5-1; D perhaps matches TRBD1 (5 bases). Germline-derived CDR1 and CDR2 are SGHRS and YFSETQ. The CDR3 totals 15 residues. V was cut by 0 bases and J by 0 bases, with 9 bases left in between. The CDR3 here is CASSLANRPNYGYTF. In DNA form, the CDR3 reads TGCGCCAGCAGCTTGGCGAACAGGCCTAACTATGGCTACACCTTC.

V usage is TRBV27 and J usage is TRBJ2-7; 12 positions agree with TRBD2. The CDR3 covers 15 residues. CDR1 and CDR2 from the germline V gene are MNHEY and SMNVEV (reference sequence). V shed 2 bases, J shed 3 bases, and the junction held 2 bases outside the gene matches. CDR3 amino acids: CASSLRLAGVYEQYF. The CDR3 DNA sequence: TGTGCCAGCAGTTTACGACTAGCGGGGGTCTACGAGCAGTACTTC.

The V and J genes are TRBV29-1 and TRBJ2-6; the D is unclear. The CDR3 is 15 residues long. CDR1 is SQVTM, CDR2 ANQGSEA, per germline. V was shortened by 3 bases and J by 0 bases, with 9 bases between the two germline ends. In DNA form, the CDR3 reads TGCAGCGTTGAGGGCCGTTCCTCTGGGGCCAACGTCCTGACTTTC. Its translation is CSVEGRSSGANVLTF.

The chain carries TRBV15 and TRBJ1-5, with TRBD1 identical over 7 bases. Trimming removed 0 bases from V and 8 bases from J; junction bases left unmatched: 7. The CDR3 is made up of 15 amino acids. Germline CDR1 LNHNV, CDR2 YYDKDF (reference sequence). CDR3 in DNA: TGTGCCACCAGCAGAGATCGGGCAGGGGGGAAGCCCCAGCATTTT. It translates to CATSRDRAGGKPQHF.

The chain recombines TRBV9 with TRBJ2-1; 7 bases align to TRBD2. This CDR3 contains 15 residues. Per the germline V gene, CDR1 is SGDLS and CDR2 is YYNGEE. J gave up 4 bases and V 2 bases, and 6 bases lay outside the gene matches. The chain's CDR3 is CASSVDGGNYNEQFF. CDR3 bases: TGTGCCAGCAGCGTGGACGGGGGGAATTACAATGAGCAGTTCTTC.

V and J are TRBV30 and TRBJ1-5, with unresolved D. Trimming took off 1 base at V and 1 base at J, with 11 bases between the two ends. The CDR3 length is 15 residues. Germline-derived CDR1 and CDR2 are GTSNPN and SVGIG (reference sequence). The CDR3 coding sequence is TGTGCCTGGAGTGGGACTCTGGGGAGCAATCAGCCCCAGCATTTT. It specifies CAWSGTLGSNQPQHF.

The chain employs TRBV9 and TRBJ2-7; TRBD1 might be the D (6 bases). The CDR3 length is 15 residues. Germline CDR1 reads SGDLS; CDR2 reads YYNGEE. Trimming cost V 4 bases and J 2 bases, with 16 bases left between them. CDR3 amino acids: CASSKTPDSTYEQYF. CDR3 coding DNA: TGTGCCAGCAGCAAGACACCGGACAGCACCTACGAGCAGTACTTC.